Following are 29 T cell receptor beta chains from one sample sequenced in a study of Graves' ophthalmopathy and Graves' hyperthyroidism. Amplification of the TCR beta CDR3 regions used RNA transcripts (as template). Second-round multiplex PCR followed a first-round RT-PCR using HTBI primers. A single record per CDR3 protein comes from TCRdb applying MiXCR to the multiplex PCR reads. The sample consists of 560,000 or so distinct CDR3 sequences, under 45% of them appearing once. Material: peripheral blood or thyroid tissue (not recorded which). These TCRs come from an adult man with Graves' hyperthyroidism.

This clonotype was observed at least ten times. The chain links TRBV10-1 to TRBJ1-5, with a weak D call TRBD1 (5 bases). Germline V lookup: CDR1 WNHNN, CDR2 SYGVQD (reference sequence). V was cut by 0 bases and J by 5 bases, with 8 bases left in between. CDR3 length: 14 residues. The CDR3 nucleotides read TGCGCCAGCAGTGAGTCCGGGGGGGATCAGCCCCAGCATTTT. Amino acids: CASSESGGDQPQHF.

This chain uses TRBV6-5 with TRBJ1-5; no clear D gene. V was trimmed by 4 bases and J by 12 bases, leaving 7 bases between them. The CDR3 has 10 amino acids. CDR1 is MNHEY, CDR2 SVGAGI, per germline. CDR3: CASSSSGQHF. DNA for the CDR3: TGTGCCAGCAGTTCTTCCGGCCAGCATTTT.

The chain is built from TRBV24-1 and TRBJ2-3, with TRBD1 matching 8 bases. The trim removed 2 bases at V and 4 bases at J, leaving 4 bases unmatched. CDR3 size: 15 residues. Germline CDR1 KGHDR, CDR2 SFDVKD. CDR3 bases: TGTGCCACCAGTGATTGGCGGACAGGGTCAGATACGCAGTATTTT. This gives the protein CATSDWRTGSDTQYF.

This rearrangement joins TRBV10-3 to TRBJ1-1; D is undetermined. The CDR3 runs 11 residues. Trimming cost V 10 bases and J 7 bases, with 13 bases left between them. Germline loops: CDR1 ENHRY, CDR2 SYGVKD. The CDR3 DNA reads TGTGCCACCAAACGTTGGGTTGAAGCTTTCTTT. The encoded protein is CATKRWVEAFF.

The gene calls are TRBV9 and TRBJ1-6; 9 positions match TRBD1. Germline-derived CDR1 and CDR2 are SGDLS and YYNGEE. The CDR3 sequence is 17 residues long. With V trimmed by 4 bases and J by 7 bases, 12 bases remained unmatched. CDR3 sequence reads: CASSPSGVGQGNSPLHF. In nucleotides, the CDR3 is TGTGCCAGCAGCCCCAGCGGGGTCGGACAGGGGAATTCACCCCTCCACTTT.

The chain couples TRBV29-1 to TRBJ2-7, with no clear D. V was trimmed by 1 base and J by 2 bases, leaving 9 bases between them. CDR3 length equals 13 residues. Per germline, CDR1 SQVTM and CDR2 ANQGSEA. The CDR3 sequence: CSVEGQNAYEQYF. The CDR3 DNA sequence: TGCAGCGTTGAAGGCCAGAACGCCTACGAGCAGTACTTC.

This clonotype was recorded many times. The rearrangement joins TRBV5-1 to TRBJ2-7; D might be TRBD1 (5 bases). V dropped 0 bases and J dropped 2 bases, with 12 bases sitting between them. The germline gives CDR1 SGHRS, CDR2 YFSETQ. This CDR3 is built from 15 residues. Here the CDR3 reads CASSLGPGQPYEQYF. CDR3 DNA: TGCGCCAGCAGCTTGGGGCCCGGACAACCCTACGAGCAGTACTTC. The full variable domain, in which reference TRBV5-1 and TRBJ2-7 provide the parts outside the CDR3, is KAGVTQTPRYLIKTRGQQVTLSCSPISGHRSVSWYQQTPGQGLQFLFEYFSETQRNKGNFPGRFSGRQFSNSRSEMNVSTLELGDSALYLCASSLGPGQPYEQYFGPGTRLTVT.

This clonotype occurred many times. The chain links TRBV19 to TRBJ1-1, with D maybe TRBD1 (6 bases). In germline, CDR1 is LNHDA, CDR2 SQIVND (reference sequence). CDR3 size: 14 residues. Trimming removed 5 bases at V and 1 base at J, with 11 bases between. This CDR3 is CASSLRGENTEAFF. The CDR3 region has the DNA TGTGCCAGTAGTCTCAGGGGCGAGAACACTGAAGCTTTCTTT.

This chain uses TRBV2 with TRBJ1-5, with 9 bases aligning to TRBD1. The CDR3 is made up of 17 amino acids. The germline CDR1 and CDR2 sequences are SNHLY and FYNNEI. V lost 6 bases, J lost 3 bases, and 12 bases stayed unmatched. DNA for the CDR3: TGTGCCAGCAGCCATAGCCCTGGACAGGGGTCCAATCAGCCCCAGCATTTT. Translating it yields CASSHSPGQGSNQPQHF.

The J gene is TRBJ1-3, the V gene TRBV7-9, with TRBD1 matching 7 bases. The V segment lost 3 bases and the J segment 6 bases; nucleotides outside the gene matches: 2. CDR1 is SEHNR, CDR2 FQNEAQ, per germline (reference sequence). The CDR3 contains 13 residues. The CDR3 reads CASSFGTANTIYF. The CDR3 bases are TGTGCCAGCAGCTTCGGGACAGCAAACACCATATATTTT.

The table lists this clonotype with many counts. The genes are TRBV7-9 and TRBJ2-7; 9 nucleotides agree with TRBD1. V trimming: 1 base; J trimming: 3 bases; junction bases outside the gene matches: 4. The CDR3 loop spans 15 amino acids. Germline CDR1 SEHNR, CDR2 FQNEAQ (reference sequence). The CDR3 loop reads CASSLGGQGFYEQYF. The CDR3 bases are TGTGCCAGCAGCTTAGGGGGACAGGGTTTCTACGAGCAGTACTTC.

This clonotype turned up a few times. The chain is built from TRBV7-9 and TRBJ2-2; 10 bases agree with TRBD2. This CDR3 spans 15 amino acids. V shed 6 bases, J shed 9 bases, and the junction held 10 bases outside the gene matches. The germline V gene has CDR1 SEHNR and CDR2 FQNEAQ (reference sequence). The CDR3 protein is CASSSPSGLAWELFF. The CDR3 bases are TGTGCCAGCAGTTCCCCTTCGGGACTAGCGTGGGAGCTGTTTTTT.

The chain uses TRBV7-9 and TRBJ1-1; 8 bases are a match to TRBD1. V dropped 5 bases and J dropped 0; count of bases not matched to a gene: 5. Germline CDR1 SEHNR, CDR2 FQNEAQ (reference sequence). The length of the CDR3 is 15 residues. The CDR3, as DNA: TGTGCCAGCAGCCCGACAGGGGTCATGAACACTGAAGCTTTCTTT. Translation gives CASSPTGVMNTEAFF.

The genes are TRBV12-3 or TRBV12-4 and TRBJ2-5, with D perhaps being TRBD1 or TRBD2 (7 bases each). Between the trimmed V and J ends, which lost 5 bases and 4 bases, there was a span of 20 bases. The CDR3 runs to 16 residues. CDR3 residues: CASSPYRGGPAETQYF. The CDR3 DNA follows: TGTGCCAGCAGTCCGTACAGGGGAGGGCCCGCAGAGACCCAGTACTTC.

The CDR3 sequence is CATSDSAQGPRGYEQYF. In DNA, the CDR3 is TGTGCCACCAGTGACAGCGCGCAGGGTCCTAGGGGCTACGAGCAGTACTTC. The chain links TRBV24-1 to TRBJ2-7, with D perhaps matching TRBD1 (5 bases). Trimming shortened V by 4 bases and J by 3 bases, and 21 bases separated the two germline ends. Germline V gene sequence: CDR1 KGHDR, CDR2 SFDVKD. CDR3 length: 17 residues.

The chain has TRBV20-1 and TRBJ1-4; 7 nucleotides match TRBD1. The V gene's germline CDR1 is DFQATT and CDR2 SNEGSKA (reference sequence). V gave up 5 bases and J gave up 4 bases; unmatched junction bases: 7. The CDR3 sequence is 14 residues long. The chain's CDR3 is CSAEDRRDNEKLFF. DNA for the CDR3: TGCAGTGCTGAGGACAGGAGAGATAATGAAAAACTGTTTTTT.

The CDR3 DNA reads as TGCAGCGGCCTGACAGGGGACAGGGGGCAGACTGAAGCTTTCTTT. Its translation is CSGLTGDRGQTEAFF. The gene calls are TRBV29-1 and TRBJ1-1, with 12 positions matching TRBD1. The germline gives CDR1 SQVTM, CDR2 ANQGSEA. The CDR3 sequence is 15 residues long. V shed 7 bases and J 5 bases; nucleotides not matched to a gene: 11.

The chain couples TRBV12-5 to TRBJ2-1; the match to TRBD2 covers 8 bases. CDR3 length: 14 amino acids. CDR1 is LGHNT and CDR2 is FRNRAP in the germline V gene. V shed 6 bases and J 6 bases; nucleotides not matched to a gene: 7. The DNA of the CDR3 is TGTGCTAGTGGGCCAATAGCGGGGCTCAATGAGCAGTTCTTC. Protein sequence: CASGPIAGLNEQFF. The full variable domain, with the rest looked up from reference TRBV12-5 and TRBJ2-1, is DARVTQTPRHKVTEMGQEVTMRCQPILGHNTVFWYRQTMMQGLELLAYFRNRAPLDDSGMPKDRFSAEMPDATLATLKIQPSEPRDSAVYFCASGPIAGLNEQFFGPGTRLTVL.

The chain has TRBV29-1 and TRBJ2-5, with TRBD1 as a possible D gene (5 bases). V lost 5 bases and J 2 bases, leaving 9 bases between the germline ends. Germline loops: CDR1 SQVTM, CDR2 ANQGSEA. The CDR3 runs to 12 residues. CDR3 residues: CSVRDSQETQYF. The CDR3 bases are TGCAGCGTTCGAGACAGTCAAGAGACCCAGTACTTC.

The sample holds a few counts of this clonotype. Given a much more abundant clone one base away, this may be a read error. The J gene is TRBJ2-5, the V gene TRBV9; D tentatively reads TRBD1 or TRBD2 (5 bases each). CDR3 length equals 13 residues. In germline, CDR1 is SGDLS, CDR2 YYNGEE. CDR3 residues: CASSVDWLGTRYF. In DNA, the CDR3 is TGTGCCAGCAGCGTAGATTGGCTTGGGACCCGGTACTTC.

The chain couples TRBV12-3 or TRBV12-4 to TRBJ2-3; D ambiguous. This CDR3 contains 13 residues. Deletions cut 6 bases from V and 4 bases from J, with 11 bases between. In DNA, the CDR3 is TGTGCCAGCAGGTACCGAGGACCAGATACGCAGTATTTT. It specifies CASRYRGPDTQYF.

A word on this clonotype: With a much larger clone just one base away, this may be a read error. This chain connects TRBV15 to TRBJ2-7; D not certain. CDR3 length: 12 residues. Per the germline V gene, CDR1 is LNHNV and CDR2 is YYDKDF (reference sequence). V dropped 3 bases and J dropped 1 base, with 4 bases sitting between them. In nucleotides, the CDR3 is TGTGCCACCAGCAGGGAATCCTACGAGCAGTACTTC. It yields the protein CATSRESYEQYF.

For this clonotype: Possible read error: a much larger clone is one base away. The conserved phenylalanine or tryptophan is not found at the CDR3 terminus, so this likely reflects a read error. The V call is TRBV24-1, the J call TRBJ1-5; D may be TRBD1 (6 bases). V was cut by 4 bases and J by 13 bases, with 16 bases left in between. This CDR3 is 13 amino acids long. Germline V gives CDR1 KGHDR, CDR2 SFDVKD. The CDR3: CATSEPGVTPQHL. Written as DNA, the CDR3 is TGTGCCACCAGTGAACCAGGGGTCACCCCTCAGCATCTT.

This clonotype was recorded once. The chain recombines TRBV29-1 with TRBJ1-1; 9 bases are shared with TRBD1. V was clipped by 8 bases and J by 1 base; unmatched bases: 5. The CDR3 length is 13 residues. Germline assignment: CDR1 SQVTM and CDR2 ANQGSEA. CDR3 loop: CSLLDRGNTEAFF. In DNA form, the CDR3 reads TGCAGCCTCCTGGACAGGGGGAACACTGAAGCTTTCTTT. The full variable domain, with the rest looked up from reference TRBV29-1 and TRBJ1-1, is SAVISQKPSRDICQRGTSLTIQCQVDSQVTMMFWYRQQPGQSLTLIATANQGSEATYESGFVIDKFPISRPNLTFSTLTVSNMSPEDSSIYLCSLLDRGNTEAFFGQGTRLTVV.

This chain uses TRBV7-9 with TRBJ1-6, with D possibly being TRBD1 (6 bases). From germline, CDR1 is SEHNR and CDR2 FQNEAQ (reference sequence). The CDR3 length is 15 residues. Trimming shortened V by 5 bases and J by 9 bases, and 17 bases separated the two germline ends. As DNA, the CDR3 is TGTGCCAGCAGCCAAACAGGGACCTCGACTTCACCCCTCCACTTT. Its protein product is CASSQTGTSTSPLHF.

This rearrangement joins TRBV7-3 to TRBJ2-3, with 7 nucleotides matching TRBD1. V shed 5 bases, J shed 2 bases, and the junction held 7 bases outside the gene matches. CDR3 length: 15 residues. Germline V gene sequence: CDR1 SGHTA, CDR2 FQGTGA. CDR3 nucleotide sequence: TGTGCCAGCAGCCAAGGGGGCCGAACCACAGATACGCAGTATTTT. Protein: CASSQGGRTTDTQYF.

The table lists this clonotype with many counts. J is TRBJ1-1 and V is TRBV7-3, with a tentative D call TRBD1 (6 bases). This CDR3 region has 14 residues. V dropped 4 bases and J dropped 4 bases, with 13 bases sitting between them. In germline, CDR1 is SGHTA, CDR2 FQGTGA. CDR3 protein: CASSSRGGGTEAFF. The CDR3 bases are TGTGCCAGCAGCTCCAGGGGTGGGGGCACTGAAGCTTTCTTT.

CDR3 amino acids: CATREISGSTDTQYF. For the CDR3, the DNA is TGTGCCACCAGGGAAATAAGCGGGAGCACAGATACGCAGTATTTT. The V call is TRBV15, the J call TRBJ2-3, with a tentative D call TRBD2 (6 bases). V lost 6 bases, J lost 0 bases, and 13 bases lay in between. The CDR3 sequence is 15 residues long. Germline loops: CDR1 LNHNV, CDR2 YYDKDF (reference sequence).

Details on this clonotype: Its ends do not fully match the called genes, so a read error is possible. This rearrangement joins TRBV20-1 to TRBJ2-1, with D perhaps matching TRBD2 (6 bases). Germline CDR1 is DFQATT and CDR2 is SNEGSKA (reference sequence). The CDR3 runs to 14 residues. Here the CDR3 DNA reads TGCAGTGCTACAACGGGAGAGGGCTACAATGAGCAGCTCTTC. Amino acid sequence: CSATTGEGYNEQLF.